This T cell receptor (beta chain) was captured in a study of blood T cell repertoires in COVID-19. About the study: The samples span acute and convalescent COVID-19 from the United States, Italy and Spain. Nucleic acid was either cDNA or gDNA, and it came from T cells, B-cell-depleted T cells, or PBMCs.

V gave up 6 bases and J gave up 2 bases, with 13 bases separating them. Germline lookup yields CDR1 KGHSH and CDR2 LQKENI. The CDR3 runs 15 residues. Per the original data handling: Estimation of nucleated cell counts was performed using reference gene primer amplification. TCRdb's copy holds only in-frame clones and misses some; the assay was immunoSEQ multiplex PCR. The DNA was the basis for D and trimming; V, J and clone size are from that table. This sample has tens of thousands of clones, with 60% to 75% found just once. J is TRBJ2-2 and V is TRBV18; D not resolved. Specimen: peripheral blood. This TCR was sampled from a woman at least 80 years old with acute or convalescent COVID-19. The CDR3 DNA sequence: TGTGCCAGCTCTCCCCCCGGCGGTAACACCGGGGAGCTGTTTTTT. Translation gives CASSPPGGNTGELFF.